A selection of T cell receptor beta chains follows, all from one sample in a study of early T cells in non-severe SARS-CoV-2 infection. One entry per CDR3 protein results from TCRdb running MiXCR on the 5' RACE reads. The data contain 35,000 to 40,000 distinct CDR3 sequences, 5% to 6.5% of them singletons. The specimen was whole blood. These receptors all come from an adult who was a healthcare worker with PCR-confirmed SARS-CoV-2 infection or an uninfected control (not recorded which). Both conserved end residues are part of each CDR3. D genes are given only for firm matches. Clone size is shown for a subset of rows, as once, few, many or a class of expanded clone.

DNA: TGTGCCCGAAGTAGGCGGACACAACTTCTCTACGAGCAGTACTTC; CDR3: CARSRRTQLLYEQYF; size: NA; J: TRBJ2-7; V: TRBV5-6; D: NA
DNA: TGTGCCAGCAGCTTGGACCGTGATGAGCAGTTCTTC; CDR3: CASSLDRDEQFF; size: many; J: TRBJ2-1; V: TRBV5-6; D: NA
DNA: TGTGCCAGCAGTGAAGTTCCCAGTGGCGGCTACACCTTC; CDR3: CASSEVPSGGYTF; size: NA; J: TRBJ1-2; V: TRBV6-1; D: NA
DNA: TGTGCCAGCAGCCCGGGGGAGCGGGAGTGGTTAGATACGCAGTATTTT; CDR3: CASSPGEREWLDTQYF; size: many; J: TRBJ2-3; V: TRBV7-9; D: TRBD2
DNA: TGTGCCAGCAGCCTCGCTGGGGTTAGAGCCTACGAGCAGTACTTC; CDR3: CASSLAGVRAYEQYF; size: many; J: TRBJ2-7; V: TRBV14; D: NA
DNA: TGTGCCAGCAGCGCCGGGACTAGCTCCTACGAGCAGTACTTC; CDR3: CASSAGTSSYEQYF; size: many; J: TRBJ2-7; V: TRBV3-1; D: TRBD2
DNA: TGTGCCAGCAGCTTCTATATGAACACTGAAGCTTTCTTT; CDR3: CASSFYMNTEAFF; size: many; J: TRBJ1-1; V: TRBV7-2; D: NA
DNA: TGTGCCAGCAGCAACCCGAGACAGGGGGATTACGAGCAGTACTTC; CDR3: CASSNPRQGDYEQYF; size: many; J: TRBJ2-7; V: TRBV7-9; D: TRBD1
DNA: TGTGCCAGCAACCCGAGGACAGGGAGCTCCTACGAGCAGTACTTC; CDR3: CASNPRTGSSYEQYF; size: many; J: TRBJ2-7; V: TRBV2; D: TRBD1
DNA: TGCGCCAAAGACAGGGTCGGGGACACTGAAGCTTTCTTT; CDR3: CAKDRVGDTEAFF; size: many; J: TRBJ1-1; V: TRBV5-1; D: TRBD1
DNA: TGTGCCAGCTCACCACCTCCTGGCAACTATGGCTACACCTTC; CDR3: CASSPPPGNYGYTF; size: many; J: TRBJ1-2; V: TRBV18; D: NA
DNA: TGTGCCAGCAGCTCGGGACAGAGGGTGGAATCCCAGTACTTC; CDR3: CASSSGQRVESQYF; size: many; J: TRBJ2-5; V: TRBV5-5; D: TRBD1
DNA: TGTGCCATCAGCCCCGCCCCGGACTCTCAGCCCCAGCATTTT; CDR3: CAISPAPDSQPQHF; size: many; J: TRBJ1-5; V: TRBV10-3; D: NA
DNA: TGTGCCAGCAGCTTAATGGAAGGAGCCGGCACAGATACGCAGTATTTT; CDR3: CASSLMEGAGTDTQYF; size: many; J: TRBJ2-3; V: TRBV7-3; D: NA
DNA: TGTGCTAGCAGCCCCTTTGAGGGGACTGAAGCTTTCTTT; CDR3: CASSPFEGTEAFF; size: NA; J: TRBJ1-1; V: TRBV7-7; D: NA
DNA: TGTGCCTGGAGTAGAAGCTCCTATAATTCACCCCTCCACTTT; CDR3: CAWSRSSYNSPLHF; size: few; J: TRBJ1-6; V: TRBV30; D: NA
DNA: TGTGCCAGCAGCCAAGCAAATGGAGGCACAGATACGCAGTATTTT; CDR3: CASSQANGGTDTQYF; size: many; J: TRBJ2-3; V: TRBV4-2; D: NA
DNA: TGTGCCAGCAGCGCAGGAACTGTGGACTATGGCTACACCTTC; CDR3: CASSAGTVDYGYTF; size: few; J: TRBJ1-2; V: TRBV9; D: NA
DNA: TGTGCCACCAGCAGAGATAGCCAGGGTGTCAACGAGCAGTACTTC; CDR3: CATSRDSQGVNEQYF; size: few; J: TRBJ2-7; V: TRBV15; D: NA
DNA: TGTGCCAGCATTTCCCAGGGAATCGCCTACGAGCAGTACTTC; CDR3: CASISQGIAYEQYF; size: few; J: TRBJ2-7; V: TRBV6-4; D: NA
DNA: TGTGCCATCAGTGAGTCCGAGGGCAGGGGGCCAGAGACCCAGTACTTC; CDR3: CAISESEGRGPETQYF; size: few; J: TRBJ2-5; V: TRBV10-3; D: TRBD1
DNA: TGTGCCAGCAGTTTGCCAACGAACCGGAATGAGCAGTTCTTC; CDR3: CASSLPTNRNEQFF; size: NA; J: TRBJ2-1; V: TRBV28; D: NA
DNA: TGTGCCAGCACCGACCCTGGACGAGGGAACACTGAAGCTTTCTTT; CDR3: CASTDPGRGNTEAFF; size: many; J: TRBJ1-1; V: TRBV27; D: NA
DNA: TGCAGTGCTAGACAGAGAACGACGAATGAGCAGTTCTTC; CDR3: CSARQRTTNEQFF; size: many; J: TRBJ2-1; V: TRBV20-1; D: NA
DNA: TGTGCCAGTAGTATGAACAGGGGGCACGATACGCAGTATTTT; CDR3: CASSMNRGHDTQYF; size: many; J: TRBJ2-3; V: TRBV19; D: TRBD1
DNA: TGTGCCAGCAGCCGGGACAGGGGGATCTTGAGCAATCAGCCCCAGCATTTT; CDR3: CASSRDRGILSNQPQHF; size: many; J: TRBJ1-5; V: TRBV7-8; D: TRBD1
DNA: TGTGCCAGCAGCTTATGGACTAGCAGTGAGACCCAGTACTTC; CDR3: CASSLWTSSETQYF; size: few; J: TRBJ2-5; V: TRBV7-6; D: TRBD2
DNA: TGCAGTGCTCCGGGACAGGTATCTTCTGGGGCCAACGTCCTGACTTTC; CDR3: CSAPGQVSSGANVLTF; size: many; J: TRBJ2-6; V: TRBV20-1; D: TRBD1
DNA: TGTGCCAGCAGCCGGACAGGGAAGAAAAACACTGAAGCTTTCTTT; CDR3: CASSRTGKKNTEAFF; size: NA; J: TRBJ1-1; V: TRBV28; D: TRBD1
DNA: TGTGCCACCAGTCTGACAGCCTACAATGAGCAGTTCTTC; CDR3: CATSLTAYNEQFF; size: many; J: TRBJ2-1; V: TRBV24-1; D: NA
DNA: TGCGCCAGCAGTGAGGGATATACTTTCTTT; CDR3: CASSEGYTFF; size: NA; J: TRBJ1-1; V: TRBV10-2; D: NA
DNA: TGCAGTGCTTCGGATACCCTGCAGTTCTTC; CDR3: CSASDTLQFF; size: many; J: TRBJ2-1; V: TRBV20-1; D: NA
DNA: TGTGCCAGCATGGGGGGAGGGAACACCGGGGAGCTGTTTTTT; CDR3: CASMGGGNTGELFF; size: few; J: TRBJ2-2; V: TRBV12-3/TRBV12-4; D: NA
DNA: TGTGCCAGCAGGGACCCGGCAGGAGCCCTATACGAGCAGTACTTC; CDR3: CASRDPAGALYEQYF; size: many; J: TRBJ2-7; V: TRBV6-5; D: NA
DNA: TGCAGTGCTAGAGGGAACGGGGGCGATAGCTCTGGAAACACCATATATTTT; CDR3: CSARGNGGDSSGNTIYF; size: many; J: TRBJ1-3; V: TRBV20-1; D: NA
DNA: TGTGCCAGCAGCTTCTGGACAGGGGGGAATCCCCACTCTGGGGCCAACGTCCTGACTTTC; CDR3: CASSFWTGGNPHSGANVLTF; size: NA; J: TRBJ2-6; V: TRBV5-5; D: TRBD1
DNA: TGTGCCAGCAGCGTGGGACTAGACAATGAGCAGTTCTTC; CDR3: CASSVGLDNEQFF; size: many; J: TRBJ2-1; V: TRBV11-3; D: TRBD2
DNA: TGTGCCAGCAGGAAAGGGCTCCGCACAGATACGCAGTATTTT; CDR3: CASRKGLRTDTQYF; size: many; J: TRBJ2-3; V: TRBV7-2; D: NA
DNA: TGTGCCAGCAGTTTAACACAGGGGGGGTCGGAGCAGTACTTC; CDR3: CASSLTQGGSEQYF; size: many; J: TRBJ2-7; V: TRBV27; D: NA
DNA: TGCAGTGCCTCCGGGACAGGGGGCTACGAGCAGTACTTC; CDR3: CSASGTGGYEQYF; size: many; J: TRBJ2-7; V: TRBV20-1; D: TRBD1
DNA: TGTGCCACCAGTGGACAGTTAGGGGGAGGGCCAGGAACCGGGGAGCTGTTTTTT; CDR3: CATSGQLGGGPGTGELFF; size: few; J: TRBJ2-2; V: TRBV24-1; D: NA
DNA: TGTGCCAGCAGTTACGGCCAGGGAACTCAGCCCCAGCATTTT; CDR3: CASSYGQGTQPQHF; size: many; J: TRBJ1-5; V: TRBV6-2/TRBV6-3; D: NA
DNA: TGTGCCAGCAGCTTGGCCGGGACAGCGGCCTATGGCTACACCTTC; CDR3: CASSLAGTAAYGYTF; size: many; J: TRBJ1-2; V: TRBV5-4; D: TRBD1
DNA: TGCAGTGCTAGTGCCCCGCAGGCAATACAGCGGGGACAAGAGACCCAGTACTTC; CDR3: CSASAPQAIQRGQETQYF; size: few; J: TRBJ2-5; V: TRBV20-1; D: TRBD2
DNA: TGTGCCAGCAGTGACTCGCTGAACACCGGGGAGCTGTTTTTT; CDR3: CASSDSLNTGELFF; size: many; J: TRBJ2-2; V: TRBV6-4; D: NA